This entry lists 14 T cell receptor beta chains sequenced from one sample in a study of OX40 agonist ivuxolimab in advanced cancers. The library was built by means of the immunoSEQ multiplex PCR assay. TCRdb retrieved this table from immuneACCESS and kept in-frame rearrangements only. Not all clones are present; in checked studies, unresolved V genes account for under half, and no reason is known for the remainder. In this sample the table shows more than 80,000 clones, about 91% of which occur a single time. Around 0.31% of the sample is taken by the ten largest. The input for sequencing was CD4+ or CD8+ T cells sorted from blood, taken in a trial of the OX40 agonist ivuxolimab. These receptors were collected from an adult with an advanced solid tumor such as melanoma, head and neck, liver or kidney cancer.

This clone was seen once. This chain joins TRBV19 and TRBJ2-3; 12 bases line up with TRBD2. The V and J ends lost 2 bases and 5 bases, in that order; junction bases with no gene match: 5. The CDR3 covers 16 residues. Germline V gene sequence: CDR1 LNHDA, CDR2 SQIVND (reference sequence). The CDR3 protein is CASSISTSGRKDTQYF. The CDR3 nucleotides are TGTGCCAGTAGTATATCGACTAGCGGGAGAAAAGATACGCAGTATTTT.

V and J are TRBV6-1 and TRBJ2-5, with TRBD2 matching 12 bases. Germline V gene lookup returns CDR1 MNHNS and CDR2 SASEGT. The CDR3 extends over 17 amino acids. The V and J ends lost 4 bases and 5 bases, in that order; junction bases with no gene match: 11. The CDR3 here is CASSALASGRAGETQYF. Written as DNA, the CDR3 is TGTGCCAGCAGTGCACTAGCTAGCGGGAGGGCCGGGGAGACCCAGTACTTC.

This chain joins TRBV5-4 and TRBJ2-7; TRBD2 agrees at 14 bases. V was pared by 4 bases and J by 5 bases, with 8 bases of the junction left unmatched. Germline V gene lookup returns CDR1 SGHNT and CDR2 YYREEE (reference sequence). The CDR3 length is 16 residues. As DNA, the CDR3 is TGTGCCAGCAGCGGAGGCGGGACTAGCGGGAGCCACGAGCAGTACTTC. This gives the protein CASSGGGTSGSHEQYF.

This rearrangement joins TRBV28 to TRBJ2-2; D uncertain. V was shortened by 10 bases and J by 0 bases, with 15 bases between the two germline ends. CDR3 length: 15 residues. Germline CDR1 reads MDHEN; CDR2 reads SYDVKM. CDR3 DNA sequence: TGTGCCACCCGACCTTCGCGTACGAACACCGGGGAGCTGTTTTTT. The encoded protein is CATRPSRTNTGELFF.

This chain connects TRBV6-6 to TRBJ2-5; D may match TRBD1 or TRBD2 (5 bases each). V lost 8 bases and J lost 1, with 17 bases in between. Germline V CDR1 and CDR2: MNHNY, SVGAGI (reference sequence). This CDR3 comprises 15 residues. CDR3 amino acids: CASPSRGSSQETQYF. The CDR3 DNA follows: TGTGCCAGCCCCTCACGGGGCAGTTCCCAAGAGACCCAGTACTTC.

The genes are TRBV6-6 and TRBJ2-1, with 11 nucleotides matching TRBD1. The CDR3 length is 14 residues. The V gene's germline CDR1 is MNHNY and CDR2 SVGAGI (reference sequence). The V segment lost 9 bases and the J segment 8 bases; nucleotides outside the gene matches: 9. The CDR3 loop reads CARRTGGKGDEQFF. CDR3 coding DNA: TGTGCCAGAAGGACAGGGGGCAAAGGGGATGAGCAGTTCTTC.

The genes are TRBV11-2 and TRBJ2-5, with 9 bases matching TRBD2. Trimming cost V 1 base and J 4 bases; bases outside gene matches: 13. The CDR3 sequence is 18 residues long. Per germline, CDR1 SGHAT and CDR2 FQNNGV. The CDR3 is CASSLGGVAGARGETQYF. CDR3 DNA: TGTGCCAGCAGCTTAGGTGGAGTAGCGGGAGCTCGGGGAGAGACCCAGTACTTC.

CDR3 DNA sequence: TGTGCCAGCAGCTTAGTACTAGCGGGAGGGCCGGGAGAGACCCAGTACTTC. Translating it yields CASSLVLAGGPGETQYF. V and J are TRBV7-2 and TRBJ2-5, with 13 bases identical to TRBD2. CDR1 is SGHTA, CDR2 FQGNSA, per germline. The CDR3 has 17 residues. V was clipped by 1 base and J by 4 bases; unmatched bases: 6.

The V and J genes are TRBV9 and TRBJ2-2; 7 bases match TRBD2. The J segment lost 3 bases and the V segment lost 0 bases, leaving 5 bases of the junction unmatched. The CDR3 length is 16 residues. Per the germline V gene, CDR1 is SGDLS and CDR2 is YYNGEE. This CDR3 is CASSVGPSGDTGELFF. The CDR3 coding sequence is TGTGCCAGCAGCGTAGGCCCTAGCGGAGACACCGGGGAGCTGTTTTTT. Using reference TRBV9 and TRBJ2-2 for the parts outside the CDR3, the full variable domain is DSGVTQTPKHLITATGQRVTLRCSPRSGDLSVYWYQQSLDQGLQFLIQYYNGEERAKGNILERFSAQQFPDLHSELNLSSLELGDSALYFCASSVGPSGDTGELFFGEGSRLTVL.

CDR3 loop: CASSYNQNTGELFF. CDR3 coding DNA: TGTGCCAGCAGTTACAATCAGAACACCGGGGAGCTGTTTTTT. The chain joins TRBV6-5 to TRBJ2-2, with no clear D. This CDR3 region has 14 residues. The germline V gene encodes CDR1 MNHEY and CDR2 SVGAGI. The germline V and J ends were trimmed by 2 bases and 1 base, with 5 bases remaining between them.

This chain connects TRBV19 to TRBJ2-2, with D unclear. Germline V gives CDR1 LNHDA, CDR2 SQIVND (reference sequence). This CDR3 has 14 amino acids. V lost 1 base, J lost 5 bases, and 8 bases lay in between. The CDR3 protein is CASSIGRVTGELFF. The CDR3 DNA follows: TGTGCCAGTAGTATAGGTCGGGTTACCGGGGAGCTGTTTTTT.

The chain employs TRBV29-1 and TRBJ2-4; TRBD1 matches 7 bases. Germline CDR1 and CDR2: SQVTM and ANQGSEA. V lost 5 bases to trimming and J lost 5 bases; unmatched junction nucleotides: 6. The CDR3 has 13 residues. CDR3 DNA: TGCAGCGTTCACGGACAGGATGAAAACATTCAGTACTTC. Protein product: CSVHGQDENIQYF.

In regard to this clone: The conserved closing phenylalanine or tryptophan is absent in this CDR3, likely reflecting a read error. This chain connects TRBV28 to TRBJ2-3; 8 nucleotides agree with TRBD2. This CDR3 comprises 16 residues. In germline, CDR1 is MDHEN, CDR2 SYDVKM. The V segment lost 5 bases and the J segment 2 bases; nucleotides outside the gene matches: 9. CDR3 DNA: TGTGCCAGCAGTGCGCCGGGAGGGGGATTCACAGATACGCAGTATCTT. This encodes CASSAPGGGFTDTQYL.

The rearrangement uses TRBV5-4 and TRBJ2-7, with 7 bases matching TRBD1. In germline, CDR1 is SGHNT, CDR2 YYREEE (reference sequence). This CDR3 spans 14 amino acids. V lost 4 bases to trimming and J lost 1 base; unmatched junction nucleotides: 5. Here the CDR3 DNA reads TGTGCCAGCAGCCGACAGGGCATTTCCTACGAGCAGTACTTC. Its protein is CASSRQGISYEQYF.